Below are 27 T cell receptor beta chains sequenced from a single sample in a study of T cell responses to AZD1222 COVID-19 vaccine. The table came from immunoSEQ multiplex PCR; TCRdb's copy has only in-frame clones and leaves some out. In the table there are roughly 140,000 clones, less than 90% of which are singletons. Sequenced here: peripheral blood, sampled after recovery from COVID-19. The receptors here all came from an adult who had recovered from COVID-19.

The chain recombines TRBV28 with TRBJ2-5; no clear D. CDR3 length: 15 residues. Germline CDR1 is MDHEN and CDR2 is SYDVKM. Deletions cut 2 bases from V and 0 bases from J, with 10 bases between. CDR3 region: CASSLARTYQETQYF. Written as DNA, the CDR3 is TGTGCCAGCAGTTTAGCAAGAACGTACCAAGAGACCCAGTACTTC.

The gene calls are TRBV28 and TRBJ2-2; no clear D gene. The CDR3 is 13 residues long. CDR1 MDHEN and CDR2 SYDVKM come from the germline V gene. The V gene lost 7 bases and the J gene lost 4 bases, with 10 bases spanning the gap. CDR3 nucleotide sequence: TGTGCCAGCACGGTTGAGGCCACCGGGGAGCTGTTTTTT. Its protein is CASTVEATGELFF. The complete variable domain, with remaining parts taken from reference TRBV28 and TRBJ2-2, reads DVKVTQSSRYLVKRTGEKVFLECVQDMDHENMFWYRQDPGLGLRLIYFSYDVKMKEKGDIPEGYSVSREKKERFSLILESASTNQTSMYLCASTVEATGELFFGEGSRLTVL.

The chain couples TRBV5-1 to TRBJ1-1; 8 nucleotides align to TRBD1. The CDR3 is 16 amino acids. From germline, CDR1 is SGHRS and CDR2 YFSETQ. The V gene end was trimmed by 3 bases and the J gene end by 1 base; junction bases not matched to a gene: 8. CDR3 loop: CASSSADRVANTEAFF. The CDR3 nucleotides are TGCGCCAGCAGCTCTGCGGACAGGGTGGCGAACACTGAAGCTTTCTTT.

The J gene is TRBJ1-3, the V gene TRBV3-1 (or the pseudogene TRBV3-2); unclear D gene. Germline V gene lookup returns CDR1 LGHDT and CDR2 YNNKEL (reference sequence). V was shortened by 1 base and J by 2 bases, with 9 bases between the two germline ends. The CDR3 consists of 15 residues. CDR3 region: CASSQGRAAGNTIYF. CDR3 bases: TGTGCCAGCAGCCAAGGACGAGCGGCTGGAAACACCATATATTTT.

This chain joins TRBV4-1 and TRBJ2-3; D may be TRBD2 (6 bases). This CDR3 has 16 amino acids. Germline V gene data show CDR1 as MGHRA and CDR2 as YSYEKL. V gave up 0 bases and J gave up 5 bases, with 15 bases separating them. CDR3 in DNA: TGCGCCAGCAGCCAAGAGACGGGAGCGCTAAAAGATACGCAGTATTTT. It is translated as CASSQETGALKDTQYF.

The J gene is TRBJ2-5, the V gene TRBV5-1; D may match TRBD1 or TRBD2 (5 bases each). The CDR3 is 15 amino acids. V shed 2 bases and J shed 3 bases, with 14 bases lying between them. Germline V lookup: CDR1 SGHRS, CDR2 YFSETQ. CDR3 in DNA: TGCGCCAGCAGCTTCTTAGCCGGGGCAGAAGAGACCCAGTACTTC. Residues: CASSFLAGAEETQYF.

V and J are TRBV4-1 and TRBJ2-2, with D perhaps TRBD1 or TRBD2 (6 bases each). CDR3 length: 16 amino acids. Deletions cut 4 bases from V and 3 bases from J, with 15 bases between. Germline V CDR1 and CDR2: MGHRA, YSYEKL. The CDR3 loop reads CASSLVRGADTGELFF. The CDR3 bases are TGCGCCAGCAGCCTAGTGAGGGGGGCGGACACCGGGGAGCTGTTTTTT.

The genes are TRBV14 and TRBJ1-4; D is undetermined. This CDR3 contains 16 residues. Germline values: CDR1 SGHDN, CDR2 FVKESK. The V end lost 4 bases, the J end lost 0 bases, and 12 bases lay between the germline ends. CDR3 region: CASSPRGYATNEKLFF. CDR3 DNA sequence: TGTGCCAGCAGCCCTCGGGGATACGCAACTAATGAAAAACTGTTTTTT.

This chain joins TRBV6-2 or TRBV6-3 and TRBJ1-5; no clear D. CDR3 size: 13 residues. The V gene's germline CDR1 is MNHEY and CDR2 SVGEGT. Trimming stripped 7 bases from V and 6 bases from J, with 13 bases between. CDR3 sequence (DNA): TGTGCCAGCACCCCCGACGGGTTTCAGCCCCAGCATTTT. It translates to CASTPDGFQPQHF.

Written as DNA, the CDR3 is TGCGCCAGCAGCTCCGGACTAGCGGGGGGCTTCGAGCAGTACTTC. Encoded protein: CASSSGLAGGFEQYF. The V call is TRBV5-1, the J call TRBJ2-7; TRBD2 agrees at 14 bases. Germline-derived CDR1 and CDR2 are SGHRS and YFSETQ. The CDR3 totals 15 residues. V gave up 3 bases and J gave up 6 bases; unmatched junction bases: 5.

CDR3 region: CASSQVNTDTQYF. The CDR3 DNA reads as TGTGCCAGCAGCCAAGTTAATACAGATACGCAGTATTTT. The rearrangement links TRBV3-1 (or the pseudogene TRBV3-2) to TRBJ2-3; D gene uncertain. In germline, CDR1 is LGHDT, CDR2 YNNKEL (reference sequence). The CDR3 contains 13 residues. Trimming cost V 1 base and J 3 bases, with 5 bases left between them.

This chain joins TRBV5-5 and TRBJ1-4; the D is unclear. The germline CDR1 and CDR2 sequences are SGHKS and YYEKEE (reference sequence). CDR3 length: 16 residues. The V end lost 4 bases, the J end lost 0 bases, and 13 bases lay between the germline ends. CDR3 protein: CASSVVPRPTNEKLFF. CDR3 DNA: TGTGCCAGCAGCGTGGTTCCGCGTCCAACTAATGAAAAACTGTTTTTT.

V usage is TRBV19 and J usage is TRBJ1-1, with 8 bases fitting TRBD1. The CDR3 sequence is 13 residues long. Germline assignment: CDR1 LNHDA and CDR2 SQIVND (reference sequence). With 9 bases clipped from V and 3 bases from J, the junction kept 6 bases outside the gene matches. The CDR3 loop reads CASGQGLYTEAFF. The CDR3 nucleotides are TGTGCCAGCGGACAGGGACTTTACACTGAAGCTTTCTTT.

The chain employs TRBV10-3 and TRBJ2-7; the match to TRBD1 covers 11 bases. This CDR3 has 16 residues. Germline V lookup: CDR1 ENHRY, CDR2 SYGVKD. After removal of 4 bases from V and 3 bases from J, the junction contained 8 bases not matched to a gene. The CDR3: CAISARGDRGNYEQYF. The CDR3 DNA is TGTGCCATCAGTGCCCGAGGGGACAGGGGGAACTACGAGCAGTACTTC.

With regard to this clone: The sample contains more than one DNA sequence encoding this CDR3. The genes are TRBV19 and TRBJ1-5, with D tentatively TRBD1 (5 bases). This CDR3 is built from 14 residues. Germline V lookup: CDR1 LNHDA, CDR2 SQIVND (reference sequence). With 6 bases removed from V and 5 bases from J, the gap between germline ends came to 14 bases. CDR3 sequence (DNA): TGTGCCAGTAGCTTTAGGGGAGGGGATCAGCCCCAGCATTTT. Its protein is CASSFRGGDQPQHF.

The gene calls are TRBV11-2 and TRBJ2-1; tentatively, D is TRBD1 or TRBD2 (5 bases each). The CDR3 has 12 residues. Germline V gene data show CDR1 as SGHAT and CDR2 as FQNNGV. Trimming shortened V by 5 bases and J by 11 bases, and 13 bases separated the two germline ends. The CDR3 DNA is TGTGCCAGCAGCCCCGGGGCGGCCCAGCAGTTCTTC. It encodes CASSPGAAQQFF.

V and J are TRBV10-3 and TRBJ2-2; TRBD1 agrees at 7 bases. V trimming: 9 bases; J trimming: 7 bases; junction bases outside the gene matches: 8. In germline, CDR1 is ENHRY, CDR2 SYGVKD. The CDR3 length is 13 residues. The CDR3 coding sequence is TGTGCCATTGTAGACAGGGTCGACGGGGAGCTGTTTTTT. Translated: CAIVDRVDGELFF.

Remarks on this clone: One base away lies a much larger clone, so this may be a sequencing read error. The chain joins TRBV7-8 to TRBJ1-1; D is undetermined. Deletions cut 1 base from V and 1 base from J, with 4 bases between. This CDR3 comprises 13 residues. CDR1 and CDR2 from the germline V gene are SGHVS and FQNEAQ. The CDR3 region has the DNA TGTGCCAGCAGCTTAGGGGCGAACACTGAAGCTTTCTTT. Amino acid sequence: CASSLGANTEAFF.

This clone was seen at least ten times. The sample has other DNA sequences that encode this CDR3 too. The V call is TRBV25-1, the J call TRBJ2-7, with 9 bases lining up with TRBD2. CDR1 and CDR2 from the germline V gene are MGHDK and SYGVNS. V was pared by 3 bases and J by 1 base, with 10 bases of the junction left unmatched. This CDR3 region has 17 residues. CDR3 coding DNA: TGTGCCAGCAGTGATGCTACTAGCGGGTCTGGGTCCTACGAGCAGTACTTC. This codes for CASSDATSGSGSYEQYF.

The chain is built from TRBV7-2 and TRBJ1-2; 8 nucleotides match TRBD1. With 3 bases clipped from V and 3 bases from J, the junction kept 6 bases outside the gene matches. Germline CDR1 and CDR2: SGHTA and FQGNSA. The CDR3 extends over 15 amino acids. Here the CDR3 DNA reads TGTGCCAGCAGCTTGGCACAGGGGGTAGACTATGGCTACACCTTC. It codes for CASSLAQGVDYGYTF.

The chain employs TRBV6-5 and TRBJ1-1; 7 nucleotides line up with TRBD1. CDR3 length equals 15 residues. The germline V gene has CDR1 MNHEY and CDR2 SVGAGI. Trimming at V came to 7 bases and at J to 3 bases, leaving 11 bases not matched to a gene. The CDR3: CASTRTDRDYTEAFF. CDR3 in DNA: TGTGCCAGCACCCGGACCGACAGGGACTACACTGAAGCTTTCTTT.

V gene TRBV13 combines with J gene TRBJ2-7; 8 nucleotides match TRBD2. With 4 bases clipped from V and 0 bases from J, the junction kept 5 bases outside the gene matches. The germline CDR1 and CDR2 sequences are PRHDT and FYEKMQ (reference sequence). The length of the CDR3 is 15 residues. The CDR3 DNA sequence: TGTGCCAGCAGCTCAAACCGGGGGGGCTCCTACGAGCAGTACTTC. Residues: CASSSNRGGSYEQYF.

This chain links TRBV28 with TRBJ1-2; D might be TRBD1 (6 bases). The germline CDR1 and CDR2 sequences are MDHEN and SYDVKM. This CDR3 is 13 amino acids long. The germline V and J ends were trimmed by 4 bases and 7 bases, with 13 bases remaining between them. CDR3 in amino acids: CASSSIPTGGYTF. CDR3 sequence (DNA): TGTGCCAGCAGTTCAATCCCGACAGGTGGCTACACCTTC.

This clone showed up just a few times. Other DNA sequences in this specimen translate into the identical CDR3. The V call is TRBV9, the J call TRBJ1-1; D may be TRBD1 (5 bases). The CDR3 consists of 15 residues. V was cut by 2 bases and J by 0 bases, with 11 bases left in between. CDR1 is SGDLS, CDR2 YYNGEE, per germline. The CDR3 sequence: CASSVGGAVNTEAFF. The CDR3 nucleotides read TGTGCCAGCAGCGTCGGAGGGGCAGTGAACACTGAAGCTTTCTTT.

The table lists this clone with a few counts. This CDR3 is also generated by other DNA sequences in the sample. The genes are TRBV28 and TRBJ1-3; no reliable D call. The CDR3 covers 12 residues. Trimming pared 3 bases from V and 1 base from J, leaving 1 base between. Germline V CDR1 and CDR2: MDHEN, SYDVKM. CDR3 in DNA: TGTGCCAGCAGTTTGTCTGGAAACACCATATATTTT. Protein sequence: CASSLSGNTIYF.

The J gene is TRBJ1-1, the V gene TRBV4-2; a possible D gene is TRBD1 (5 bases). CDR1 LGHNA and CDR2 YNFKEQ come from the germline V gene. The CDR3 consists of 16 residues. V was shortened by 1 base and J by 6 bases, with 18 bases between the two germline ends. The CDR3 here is CASSQGGTGGEAEAFF. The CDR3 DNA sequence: TGTGCCAGCAGCCAAGGTGGTACGGGGGGAGAGGCTGAAGCTTTCTTT.

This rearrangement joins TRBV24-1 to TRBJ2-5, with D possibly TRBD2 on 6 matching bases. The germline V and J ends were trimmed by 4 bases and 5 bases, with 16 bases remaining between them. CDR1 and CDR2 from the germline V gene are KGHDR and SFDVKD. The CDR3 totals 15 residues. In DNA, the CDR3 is TGTGCCACCAGTGACCCCACGGGGGACGGGGAGACCCAGTACTTC. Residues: CATSDPTGDGETQYF.